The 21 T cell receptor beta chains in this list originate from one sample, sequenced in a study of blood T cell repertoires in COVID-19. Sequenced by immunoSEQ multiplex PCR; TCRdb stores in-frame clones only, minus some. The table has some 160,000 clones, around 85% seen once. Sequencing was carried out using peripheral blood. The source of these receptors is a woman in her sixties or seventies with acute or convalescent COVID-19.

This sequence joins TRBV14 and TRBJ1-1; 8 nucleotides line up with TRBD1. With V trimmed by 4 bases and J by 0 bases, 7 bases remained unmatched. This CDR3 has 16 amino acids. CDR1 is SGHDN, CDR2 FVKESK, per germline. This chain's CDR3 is CASSRTGSRMNTEAFF. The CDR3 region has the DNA TGTGCCAGCAGCCGGACAGGGTCCCGAATGAACACTGAAGCTTTCTTT. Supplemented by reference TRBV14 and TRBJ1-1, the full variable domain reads EAGVTQFPSHSVIEKGQTVTLRCDPISGHDNLYWYRRVMGKEIKFLLHFVKESKQDESGMPNNRFLAERTGGTYSTLKVQPAELEDSGVYFCASSRTGSRMNTEAFFGQGTRLTVV.

The CDR3 protein is CASSQSGNGYGYTF. The CDR3, as DNA: TGCGCCAGCAGCCAATCTGGCAATGGCTATGGCTACACCTTC. The V gene is TRBV4-3, the J gene TRBJ1-2, with D unresolved. V lost 2 bases, J lost 4 bases, and 11 bases lay in between. The CDR3 covers 14 residues. Germline V lookup: CDR1 LGHNA, CDR2 YSLEER.

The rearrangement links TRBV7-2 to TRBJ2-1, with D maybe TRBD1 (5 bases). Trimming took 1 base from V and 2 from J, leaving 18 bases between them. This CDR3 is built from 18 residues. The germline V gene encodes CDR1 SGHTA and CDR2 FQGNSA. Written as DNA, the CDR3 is TGTGCCAGCAGCTTAGGGTTGTTGGCAGGGTGGACCTACAATGAGCAGTTCTTC. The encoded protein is CASSLGLLAGWTYNEQFF.

CDR3 bases: TGTGCCAGCAGTGAAGAGTTCCAGGCTAGCAATCAGCCCCAGCATTTT. The encoded protein is CASSEEFQASNQPQHF. The chain carries TRBV2 and TRBJ1-5; D is unresolved. This CDR3 spans 16 amino acids. Between the trimmed V and J ends, which lost 1 base and 0 bases, there was a span of 10 bases. Per germline, CDR1 SNHLY and CDR2 FYNNEI.

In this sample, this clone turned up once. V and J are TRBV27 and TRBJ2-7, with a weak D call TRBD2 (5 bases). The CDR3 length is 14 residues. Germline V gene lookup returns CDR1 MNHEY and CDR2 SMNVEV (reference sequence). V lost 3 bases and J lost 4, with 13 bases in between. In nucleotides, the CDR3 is TGTGCCAGCAGTTTTAGTGGGAGCACGTACGAGCAGTACTTC. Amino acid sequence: CASSFSGSTYEQYF.

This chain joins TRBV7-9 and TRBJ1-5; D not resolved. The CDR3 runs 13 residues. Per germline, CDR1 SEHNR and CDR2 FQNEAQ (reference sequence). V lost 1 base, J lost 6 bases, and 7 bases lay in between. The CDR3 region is CASSLGTGQPQHF. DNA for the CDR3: TGTGCCAGCAGCTTAGGCACGGGTCAGCCCCAGCATTTT.

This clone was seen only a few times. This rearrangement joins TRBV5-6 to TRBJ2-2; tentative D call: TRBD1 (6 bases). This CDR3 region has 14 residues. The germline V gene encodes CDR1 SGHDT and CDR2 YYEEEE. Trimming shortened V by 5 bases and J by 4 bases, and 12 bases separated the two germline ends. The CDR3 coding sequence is TGTGCCAGCAGTTTTGACAGGTTCACCGGGGAGCTGTTTTTT. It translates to CASSFDRFTGELFF. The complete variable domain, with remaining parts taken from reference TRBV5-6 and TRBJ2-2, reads DAGVTQSPTHLIKTRGQQVTLRCSPKSGHDTVSWYQQALGQGPQFIFQYYEEEERQRGNFPDRFSGHQFPNYSSELNVNALLLGDSALYLCASSFDRFTGELFFGEGSRLTVL.

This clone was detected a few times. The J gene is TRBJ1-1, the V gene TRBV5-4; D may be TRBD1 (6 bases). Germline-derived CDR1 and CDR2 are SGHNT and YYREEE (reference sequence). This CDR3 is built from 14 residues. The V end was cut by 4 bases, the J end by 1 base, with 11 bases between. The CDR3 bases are TGTGCCAGCAGCCCGGACAGATCGAACACTGAAGCTTTCTTT. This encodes CASSPDRSNTEAFF.

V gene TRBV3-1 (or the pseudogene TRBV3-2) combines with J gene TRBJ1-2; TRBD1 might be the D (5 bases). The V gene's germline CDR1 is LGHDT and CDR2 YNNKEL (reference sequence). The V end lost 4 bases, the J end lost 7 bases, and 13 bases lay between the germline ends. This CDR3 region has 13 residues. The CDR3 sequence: CASSPRQRAGYTF. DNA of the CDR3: TGTGCCAGCAGCCCCCGACAGAGAGCTGGCTACACCTTC.

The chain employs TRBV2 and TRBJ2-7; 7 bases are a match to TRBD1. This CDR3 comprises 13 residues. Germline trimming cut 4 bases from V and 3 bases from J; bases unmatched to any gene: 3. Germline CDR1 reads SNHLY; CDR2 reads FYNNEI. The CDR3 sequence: CASSVRQGYEQYF. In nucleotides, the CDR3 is TGTGCCAGCAGTGTCAGACAGGGCTACGAGCAGTACTTC.

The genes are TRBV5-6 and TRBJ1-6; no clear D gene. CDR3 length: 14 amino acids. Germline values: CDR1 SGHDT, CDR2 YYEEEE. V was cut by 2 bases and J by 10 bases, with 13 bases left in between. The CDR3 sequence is CASSFGMRESPLHF. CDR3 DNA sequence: TGTGCCAGCAGCTTTGGCATGAGGGAATCACCCCTCCACTTT.

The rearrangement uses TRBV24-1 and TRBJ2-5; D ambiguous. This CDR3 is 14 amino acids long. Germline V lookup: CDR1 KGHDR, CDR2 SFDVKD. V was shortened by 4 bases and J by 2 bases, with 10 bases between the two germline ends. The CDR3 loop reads CATSDGSFQETQYF. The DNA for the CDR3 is TGTGCCACCAGTGACGGGTCATTTCAAGAGACCCAGTACTTC.

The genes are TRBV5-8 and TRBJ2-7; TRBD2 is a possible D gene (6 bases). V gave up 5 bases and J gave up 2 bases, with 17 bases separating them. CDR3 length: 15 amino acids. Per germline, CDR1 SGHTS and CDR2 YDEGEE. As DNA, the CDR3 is TGTGCCAGCAGTACGCGGGGTTTGGGGCCCTACGAGCAGTACTTC. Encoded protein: CASSTRGLGPYEQYF.

The CDR3 sequence is CASSYRQQGFGETQYF. CDR3 nucleotides: TGTGCCAGCAGTTACCGGCAACAGGGCTTCGGGGAGACCCAGTACTTC. The chain is built from TRBV6-5 and TRBJ2-5; TRBD1 is a possible D gene (6 bases). CDR1 is MNHEY, CDR2 SVGAGI, per germline. Deletions cut 2 bases from V and 5 bases from J, with 18 bases between. The CDR3 is made up of 16 amino acids.

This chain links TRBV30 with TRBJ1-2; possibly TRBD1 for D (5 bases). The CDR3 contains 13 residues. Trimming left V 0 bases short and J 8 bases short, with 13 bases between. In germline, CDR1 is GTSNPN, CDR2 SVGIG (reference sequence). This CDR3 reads CAWSVQALYGYTF. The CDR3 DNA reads TGTGCCTGGAGTGTACAGGCTCTCTACGGCTACACCTTC.

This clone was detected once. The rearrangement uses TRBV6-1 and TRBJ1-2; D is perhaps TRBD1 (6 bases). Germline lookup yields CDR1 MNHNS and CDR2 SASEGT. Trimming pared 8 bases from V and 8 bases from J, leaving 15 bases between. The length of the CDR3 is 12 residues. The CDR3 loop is CASLREGEGYTF. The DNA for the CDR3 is TGTGCCAGCCTCAGGGAGGGGGAGGGCTACACCTTC.

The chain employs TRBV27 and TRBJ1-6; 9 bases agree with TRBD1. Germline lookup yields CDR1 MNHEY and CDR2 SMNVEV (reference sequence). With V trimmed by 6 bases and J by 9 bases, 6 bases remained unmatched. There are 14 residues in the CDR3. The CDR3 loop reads CASSTGQGSSPLHF. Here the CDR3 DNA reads TGTGCCAGCAGCACGGGACAGGGCAGTTCACCCCTCCACTTT.

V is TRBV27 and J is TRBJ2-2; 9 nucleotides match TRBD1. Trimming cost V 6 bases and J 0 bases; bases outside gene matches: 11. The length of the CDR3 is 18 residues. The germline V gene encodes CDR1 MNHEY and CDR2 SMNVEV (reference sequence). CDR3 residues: CASRLQGQGSSNTGELFF. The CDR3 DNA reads TGTGCCAGCAGGCTACAGGGACAGGGAAGTTCGAACACCGGGGAGCTGTTTTTT.

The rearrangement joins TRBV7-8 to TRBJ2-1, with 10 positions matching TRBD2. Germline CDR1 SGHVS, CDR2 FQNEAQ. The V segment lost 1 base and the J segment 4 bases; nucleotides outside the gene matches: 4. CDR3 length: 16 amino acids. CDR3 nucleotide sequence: TGTGCCAGCAGCTTAGGTACTAGCGGGATGTACAATGAGCAGTTCTTC. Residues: CASSLGTSGMYNEQFF.

Written as DNA, the CDR3 is TGTGCCAGTAGTTCATCAGGGTTCTCGACTGAAGCTTTCTTT. Its translation is CASSSSGFSTEAFF. This sequence joins TRBV19 and TRBJ1-1; D perhaps matches TRBD1 (5 bases). Germline V gene lookup returns CDR1 LNHDA and CDR2 SQIVND (reference sequence). This CDR3 comprises 14 residues. Trimming cost V 5 bases and J 5 bases, with 15 bases left between them.

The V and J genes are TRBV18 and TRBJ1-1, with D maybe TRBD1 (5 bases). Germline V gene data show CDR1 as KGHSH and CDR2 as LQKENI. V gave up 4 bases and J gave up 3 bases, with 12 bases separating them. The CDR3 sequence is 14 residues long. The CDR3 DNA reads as TGTGCCAGCTCACGCAACAGGCCGGACACTGAAGCTTTCTTT. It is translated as CASSRNRPDTEAFF.